This T cell receptor beta chain was profiled in a study of regulatory T cells in long-lasting Graves disease. Stated time point: persistent/refractory GD, antithyroid drugs over 5 years with positive TRAb. TCR sequences were obtained from RNA taken from PBMCs. Patients met American Thyroid Association criteria for Graves' disease. The TCR beta library used iRepertoire HTBI primers with Arm-PCR amplification of CDR3. TCRdb independently ran MiXCR on the multiplex PCR reads; one entry per CDR3 protein. This table has around 430,000 distinct CDR3 sequences, 20% to 25% appearing once. The germline V and J ends were trimmed by 10 bases and 3 bases, with 15 bases remaining between them. The CDR3 has 14 amino acids. From germline, CDR1 is SGHTA and CDR2 FQGNSA.

The V gene is TRBV7-2, the J gene TRBJ2-2, with a weak D call TRBD2 (6 bases). The specimen was peripheral blood mononuclear cells (PBMCs), collected when the disease was refractory, from a patient treated with antithyroid drugs. This sequence originates from a female donor with Graves disease. The CDR3 is CATEGPSDTGELFF. CDR3 coding DNA: TGTGCCACCGAGGGGCCTAGCGACACCGGGGAGCTGTTTTTT. Using reference TRBV7-2 and TRBJ2-2 for the parts outside the CDR3, the full variable domain is GAGVSQSPSNKVTEKGKDVELRCDPISGHTALYWYRQSLGQGLEFLIYFQGNSAPDKSGLPSDRFSAERTGGSVSTLTIQRTQQEDSAVYLCATEGPSDTGELFFGEGSRLTVL.